A single sample gave rise to the 17 T cell receptor beta chains below, sequenced in a study of blood T cell repertoires in COVID-19. Produced via immunoSEQ multiplex PCR; TCRdb's table is partial and in-frame only. This table holds 200,000 or so clones, roughly 84% found once. Sequencing was carried out using PBMCs or T cells enriched from blood (not recorded which). The receptor set was obtained from a man aged 25 to 40 in a cohort exposed to, infected with or recovered from COVID-19 (not recorded which).

The table lists this clone with a count of one. V and J are TRBV6-4 and TRBJ2-3, with unresolved D. CDR3 length: 12 amino acids. The V and J ends lost 10 bases and 6 bases respectively, with 14 bases between them. The germline V gene has CDR1 MRHNA and CDR2 SNTAGT. Here the CDR3 reads CATGNTGDTQYF. Here the CDR3 DNA reads TGTGCCACCGGAAACACCGGGGATACGCAGTATTTT.

The chain couples TRBV4-3 to TRBJ2-7; 8 nucleotides line up with TRBD1. Losses at the gene ends were 0 bases for V and 7 bases for J; bases not matched to a gene: 5. Germline CDR1 and CDR2: LGHNA and YSLEER. The CDR3 totals 14 residues. The CDR3 spells CASSQDNGDREQYF. CDR3 in DNA: TGCGCCAGCAGCCAAGATAATGGGGACAGGGAGCAGTACTTC.

The chain joins TRBV6-5 to TRBJ2-7; D is uncertain. Germline V gene sequence: CDR1 MNHEY, CDR2 SVGAGI. The germline V and J ends were trimmed by 7 bases and 6 bases, with 16 bases remaining between them. This CDR3 has 13 residues. CDR3 in amino acids: CASTSDPPGEQYF. CDR3 sequence (DNA): TGTGCCAGCACTTCAGACCCGCCGGGCGAGCAGTACTTC.

The genes are TRBV6-5 and TRBJ2-4; 7 bases map to TRBD1. The CDR3 consists of 14 residues. In germline, CDR1 is MNHEY, CDR2 SVGAGI. The V and J ends lost 6 bases and 6 bases, in that order; junction bases with no gene match: 8. The CDR3 coding sequence is TGTGCCAGCAGCCTGACAGGGCTGAGAAACATTCAGTACTTC. Translating gives CASSLTGLRNIQYF.

The V gene is TRBV5-4, the J gene TRBJ1-2; 7 bases fit TRBD1. The CDR3 runs 15 residues. Trimming cost V 2 bases and J 5 bases; bases outside gene matches: 9. From germline, CDR1 is SGHNT and CDR2 YYREEE (reference sequence). Here the CDR3 reads CASSLDPGTVYGYTF. In DNA form, the CDR3 reads TGTGCCAGCAGCTTAGACCCCGGGACAGTTTATGGCTACACCTTC.

The J gene is TRBJ2-6, the V gene TRBV7-3; 7 nucleotides match TRBD2. There are 17 residues in the CDR3. V lost 5 bases to trimming and J lost 4 bases; unmatched junction nucleotides: 11. Per the germline V gene, CDR1 is SGHTA and CDR2 is FQGTGA. Here the CDR3 reads CASSAAGDGRGANVLTF. The CDR3 DNA follows: TGTGCCAGCAGCGCCGCGGGAGACGGGAGAGGGGCCAACGTCCTGACTTTC.

J is TRBJ2-3 and V is TRBV28, with D possibly matching TRBD1 (6 bases). Per germline, CDR1 MDHEN and CDR2 SYDVKM. Trimming pared 3 bases from V and 4 bases from J, leaving 14 bases between. The CDR3 totals 15 residues. CDR3 DNA sequence: TGTGCCAGCAGTTTCGGCCGACAGGCGGCAGATACGCAGTATTTT. Translating gives CASSFGRQAADTQYF.

V and J are TRBV28 and TRBJ2-2, with TRBD2 as a possible D gene (6 bases). The CDR3 loop spans 15 amino acids. Trimming shortened V by 2 bases and J by 6 bases, and 13 bases separated the two germline ends. CDR1 and CDR2 (germline): MDHEN, SYDVKM. For the CDR3, the DNA is TGTGCCAGCAGTTTAGTCGGGAGATTGGCCGGGGAGCTGTTTTTT. This encodes CASSLVGRLAGELFF. Complete variable domain (other parts from reference TRBV28 and TRBJ2-2): DVKVTQSSRYLVKRTGEKVFLECVQDMDHENMFWYRQDPGLGLRLIYFSYDVKMKEKGDIPEGYSVSREKKERFSLILESASTNQTSMYLCASSLVGRLAGELFFGEGSRLTVL.

The rearrangement links TRBV10-3 to TRBJ2-2, with TRBD1 matching 9 bases. V lost 8 bases, J lost 5 bases, and 9 bases stayed unmatched. Germline V gene data show CDR1 as ENHRY and CDR2 as SYGVKD. CDR3 length equals 15 residues. The CDR3 DNA sequence: TGTGCCATCCATAAGGGGACAGGGAGTACCGGGGAGCTGTTTTTT. Amino acids: CAIHKGTGSTGELFF.

The chain employs TRBV15 and TRBJ1-2; 8 nucleotides match TRBD1. V shed 0 bases and J 2 bases; nucleotides not matched to a gene: 11. The CDR3 is 18 amino acids. Germline V CDR1 and CDR2: LNHNV, YYDKDF (reference sequence). The CDR3 coding sequence is TGTGCCACCAGCAGAGACAGGGGGCCCGGGACGGACAACTATGGCTACACCTTC. The encoded protein is CATSRDRGPGTDNYGYTF.

The chain is built from TRBV24-1 and TRBJ1-2; possibly TRBD1 for D (5 bases). This CDR3 has 16 amino acids. The V and J ends lost 3 bases and 0 bases respectively, with 13 bases between them. Looked up from germline, CDR1 is KGHDR and CDR2 is SFDVKD. The CDR3 DNA reads TGTGCCACCAGTGATAAGGCCAGGGTTACTAACTATGGCTACACCTTC. Its translation is CATSDKARVTNYGYTF.

The J gene is TRBJ2-5, the V gene TRBV25-1, with TRBD2 identical over 11 bases. The ends lost 6 bases at V and 5 bases at J; junction bases unmatched: 8. CDR3 length equals 15 residues. The germline gives CDR1 MGHDK, CDR2 SYGVNS. The DNA of the CDR3 is TGTGCCAGCAGCCCACTAGCGGGAGAGACGGAGACCCAGTACTTC. Its protein is CASSPLAGETETQYF.

This clone appeared a few times. V gene TRBV28 combines with J gene TRBJ1-5, with 7 bases that match TRBD1. Germline trimming cut 7 bases from V and 0 bases from J; bases unmatched to any gene: 6. CDR1 and CDR2 from the germline V gene are MDHEN and SYDVKM. This CDR3 is built from 15 residues. CDR3 nucleotide sequence: TGTGCCAGCAACGACAGGGAACTTAGCAATCAGCCCCAGCATTTT. Its protein product is CASNDRELSNQPQHF. The full variable domain, rest sourced from reference TRBV28 and TRBJ1-5, is DVKVTQSSRYLVKRTGEKVFLECVQDMDHENMFWYRQDPGLGLRLIYFSYDVKMKEKGDIPEGYSVSREKKERFSLILESASTNQTSMYLCASNDRELSNQPQHFGDGTRLSIL.

The chain joins TRBV28 to TRBJ1-5; 9 bases map to TRBD1. V was clipped by 5 bases and J by 5 bases; unmatched bases: 16. Germline CDR1 reads MDHEN; CDR2 reads SYDVKM. The CDR3 contains 18 residues. CDR3 amino acids: CASSPWGTGKASDQPQHF. In DNA form, the CDR3 reads TGTGCCAGCAGTCCATGGGGGACAGGGAAGGCTTCCGATCAGCCCCAGCATTTT.

The V gene is TRBV6-5, the J gene TRBJ1-2; 9 bases are a match to TRBD1. V shed 0 bases and J 8 bases; nucleotides not matched to a gene: 10. Germline assignment: CDR1 MNHEY and CDR2 SVGAGI. This CDR3 contains 16 residues. CDR3 in DNA: TGTGCCAGCAGTTACTCCGGGACAGGGCCTTCTATGGGCTACACCTTC. Its protein product is CASSYSGTGPSMGYTF.

The genes are TRBV12-5 and TRBJ1-3; unclear D gene. V was clipped by 9 bases and J by 2 bases, with 8 bases between them. CDR1 and CDR2 from the germline V gene are LGHNT and FRNRAP. The CDR3 covers 12 residues. The CDR3 is CASLSPGNTIYF. The CDR3 DNA follows: TGTGCTAGCCTGTCCCCTGGAAACACCATATATTTT. The full variable domain, completed using reference TRBV12-5 and TRBJ1-3, is DARVTQTPRHKVTEMGQEVTMRCQPILGHNTVFWYRQTMMQGLELLAYFRNRAPLDDSGMPKDRFSAEMPDATLATLKIQPSEPRDSAVYFCASLSPGNTIYFGEGSWLTVV.

The chain has TRBV19 and TRBJ2-7; D is perhaps TRBD1 (5 bases). This CDR3 region has 15 residues. V lost 1 base and J lost 2, with 12 bases in between. The germline CDR1 and CDR2 sequences are LNHDA and SQIVND (reference sequence). The CDR3 DNA sequence: TGTGCCAGTAGTATAGGAAAGGGGTGGGCCTACGAGCAGTACTTC. Residues: CASSIGKGWAYEQYF.